Below, 8 T cell receptor beta chains from the same sample are listed, as sequenced in a study of cytomegalovirus exposure and HLA in healthy donors. The repertoire was sequenced with immunoSEQ multiplex PCR; TCRdb's copy has only in-frame clones and lacks some. Among approximately 120,000 clones listed, about 87% were seen once. The sequencing input was PBMCs. The receptor source for this set is a woman between 18 and 29 years old in good health and CMV-seronegative.

The gene calls are TRBV29-1 and TRBJ2-1; tentatively, D is TRBD1 (6 bases). V lost 4 bases and J 0 bases, leaving 13 bases between the germline ends. The CDR3 spans 15 residues. CDR1 SQVTM and CDR2 ANQGSEA come from the germline V gene. The CDR3 DNA follows: TGCAGCGTTGGAGTGGGGGCGAGCTCCTACAATGAGCAGTTCTTC. It codes for CSVGVGASSYNEQFF.

The chain combines TRBV7-3 with TRBJ1-2; maybe TRBD1 (5 bases). Trimming pared 5 bases from V and 5 bases from J, leaving 12 bases between. CDR1 SGHTA and CDR2 FQGTGA come from the germline V gene. This CDR3 has 13 residues. In DNA form, the CDR3 reads TGTGCCAGCAGCCCGACGGGGGAATATGGCTACACCTTC. Its translation: CASSPTGEYGYTF.

This chain links TRBV5-6 with TRBJ2-7; TRBD1 aligns across 7 bases. From germline, CDR1 is SGHDT and CDR2 YYEEEE. CDR3 length: 16 amino acids. V was pared by 4 bases and J by 1 base, with 11 bases of the junction left unmatched. The CDR3 region is CASSRMDRKNSYEQYF. The CDR3 coding sequence is TGTGCCAGCAGCCGAATGGACAGGAAAAATTCCTACGAGCAGTACTTC. The variable domain in full, with the rest retrieved from reference TRBV5-6 and TRBJ2-7, is DAGVTQSPTHLIKTRGQQVTLRCSPKSGHDTVSWYQQALGQGPQFIFQYYEEEERQRGNFPDRFSGHQFPNYSSELNVNALLLGDSALYLCASSRMDRKNSYEQYFGPGTRLTVT.

V gene TRBV11-2 combines with J gene TRBJ1-1; D is perhaps TRBD1 (5 bases). Germline V gene sequence: CDR1 SGHAT, CDR2 FQNNGV. V was trimmed by 5 bases and J by 0 bases, leaving 13 bases between them. This CDR3 spans 15 amino acids. This chain's CDR3 is CASSGGTRMNTEAFF. The CDR3 nucleotides are TGTGCCAGCAGCGGAGGGACCCGAATGAACACTGAAGCTTTCTTT. Complete variable domain (other parts from reference TRBV11-2 and TRBJ1-1): EAGVAQSPRYKIIEKRQSVAFWCNPISGHATLYWYQQILGQGPKLLIQFQNNGVVDDSQLPKDRFSAERLKGVDSTLKIQPAKLEDSAVYLCASSGGTRMNTEAFFGQGTRLTVV.

This rearrangement joins TRBV4-1 to TRBJ1-2; D possibly corresponds to TRBD1 (5 bases). Looked up from germline, CDR1 is MGHRA and CDR2 is YSYEKL. The CDR3 consists of 16 residues. The V gene lost 3 bases and the J gene lost 8 bases, with 22 bases spanning the gap. The CDR3 coding sequence is TGCGCCAGCAGCCACAATTCAAGGGCGCGGGGGGACGGCTACACCTTC. It encodes CASSHNSRARGDGYTF.

This clone has just one count. Here the CDR3 DNA reads TGTGCCAGTAGTATCCAACAGGGGGGTCAGCCCCAGCATTTT. Translation: CASSIQQGGQPQHF. The chain has TRBV19 and TRBJ1-5; 8 nucleotides agree with TRBD1. The CDR3 extends over 14 amino acids. The V gene's germline CDR1 is LNHDA and CDR2 SQIVND (reference sequence). With V trimmed by 3 bases and J by 6 bases, 4 bases remained unmatched.

On this clone: Other DNA sequences in the same sample also yield this CDR3. The J gene is TRBJ2-2, the V gene TRBV5-1; 8 bases agree with TRBD1. V shed 2 bases and J 6 bases; nucleotides not matched to a gene: 3. Germline V gene data show CDR1 as SGHRS and CDR2 as YFSETQ. CDR3 length equals 14 residues. The CDR3 loop is CASSFGQGAGELFF. CDR3 DNA sequence: TGCGCCAGCAGCTTTGGACAGGGTGCCGGGGAGCTGTTTTTT. The full variable domain, with the rest looked up from reference TRBV5-1 and TRBJ2-2, is KAGVTQTPRYLIKTRGQQVTLSCSPISGHRSVSWYQQTPGQGLQFLFEYFSETQRNKGNFPGRFSGRQFSNSRSEMNVSTLELGDSALYLCASSFGQGAGELFFGEGSRLTVL.

This clone has just a few counts. This chain links TRBV19 with TRBJ1-5; D call uncertain. Per the germline V gene, CDR1 is LNHDA and CDR2 is SQIVND (reference sequence). This CDR3 region has 16 residues. The V end was cut by 1 base, the J end by 0 bases, with 10 bases between. For the CDR3, the DNA is TGTGCCAGTAGTATAGCCGCGGCAGCTAGCAATCAGCCCCAGCATTTT. As protein: CASSIAAAASNQPQHF. The full variable domain, completed using reference TRBV19 and TRBJ1-5, is DGGITQSPKYLFRKEGQNVTLSCEQNLNHDAMYWYRQDPGQGLRLIYYSQIVNDFQKGDIAEGYSVSREKKESFPLTVTSAQKNPTAFYLCASSIAAAASNQPQHFGDGTRLSIL.